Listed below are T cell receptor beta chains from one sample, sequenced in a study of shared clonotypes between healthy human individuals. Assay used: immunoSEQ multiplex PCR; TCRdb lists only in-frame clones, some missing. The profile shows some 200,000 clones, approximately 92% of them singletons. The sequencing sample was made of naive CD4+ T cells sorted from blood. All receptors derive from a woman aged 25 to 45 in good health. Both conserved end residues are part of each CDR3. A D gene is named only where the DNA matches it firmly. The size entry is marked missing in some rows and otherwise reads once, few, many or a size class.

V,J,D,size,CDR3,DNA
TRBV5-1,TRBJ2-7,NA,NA,CASSPGSHEQYF,TGCGCCAGCAGCCCGGGATCCCACGAGCAGTACTTC
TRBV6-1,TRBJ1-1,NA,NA,CASSEGWRQEAFF,TGTGCCAGCAGTGAAGGGTGGCGACAAGAAGCTTTCTTT
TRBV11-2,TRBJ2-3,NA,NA,CASSLQGSPTDTQYF,TGTGCCAGCAGCTTACAGGGGTCCCCCACAGATACGCAGTATTTT
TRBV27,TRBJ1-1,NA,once,CASSFSPSGTEAFF,TGTGCCAGCAGTTTCAGCCCCTCGGGTACTGAAGCTTTCTTT
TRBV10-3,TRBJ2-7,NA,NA,CAISESGGTSSYEQYF,TGTGCCATCAGTGAGTCGGGGGGCACAAGCTCCTACGAGCAGTACTTC
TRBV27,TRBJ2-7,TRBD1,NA,CASSPRTGSYEQYF,TGTGCCAGCAGTCCCAGGACAGGGAGCTACGAGCAGTACTTC
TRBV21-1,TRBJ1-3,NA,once,CATDRGTGNTIYF,TGTGCCACGGACAGGGGGACAGGAAACACCATATATTTT
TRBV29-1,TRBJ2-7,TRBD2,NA,CSVGEGSHEQYF,TGCAGCGTTGGGGAGGGCTCCCACGAGCAGTACTTC
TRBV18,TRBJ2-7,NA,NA,CASSPGSGFEQYF,TGTGCCAGCTCACCAGGGTCGGGTTTCGAGCAGTACTTC
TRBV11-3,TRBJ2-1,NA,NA,CASSFDPGKEQFF,TGTGCCAGCAGCTTCGACCCCGGAAAGGAGCAGTTCTTC
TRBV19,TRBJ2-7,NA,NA,CASSIKGRYEQYF,TGTGCCAGTAGTATAAAAGGCCGCTACGAGCAGTACTTC
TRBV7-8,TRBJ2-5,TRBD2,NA,CASSTTSGSGGETQYF,TGTGCCAGCAGCACGACTAGCGGGAGTGGCGGGGAGACCCAGTACTTC
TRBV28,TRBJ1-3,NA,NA,CASSLPSPLGTGNTIYF,TGTGCCAGCAGCCTCCCATCCCCCCTTGGTACTGGAAACACCATATATTTT
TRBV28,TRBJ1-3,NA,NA,CASRQTGSGNTIYF,TGTGCCAGCAGACAGACAGGCTCTGGAAACACCATATATTTT
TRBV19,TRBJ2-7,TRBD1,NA,CASSIGPGQGGYEQYF,TGTGCCAGTAGTATCGGACCGGGACAGGGGGGCTACGAGCAGTACTTC
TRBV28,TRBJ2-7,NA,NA,CASSSGSIRFEQYF,TGTGCCAGCAGCTCGGGCTCCATTCGGTTCGAGCAGTACTTC
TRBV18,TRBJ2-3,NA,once,CASSPRDPNTDTQYF,TGTGCCAGCTCACCAAGGGACCCAAACACAGATACGCAGTATTTT
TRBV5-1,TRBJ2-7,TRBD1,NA,CASSRDRVGEQYF,TGCGCCAGCAGCCGGGACAGGGTCGGCGAGCAGTACTTC
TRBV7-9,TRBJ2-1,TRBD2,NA,CASTKASGRGNEQFF,TGTGCCAGCACCAAGGCTAGCGGGAGGGGGAATGAGCAGTTCTTC
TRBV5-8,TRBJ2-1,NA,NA,CASSLNRLNEQFF,TGTGCCAGCAGCTTGAATCGGCTCAATGAGCAGTTCTTC
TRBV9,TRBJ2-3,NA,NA,CASTLDTDTQYF,TGTGCCTCCACTCTCGACACAGATACGCAGTATTTT
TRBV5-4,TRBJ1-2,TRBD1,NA,CASSFAGTGWDGYTF,TGTGCCAGCAGCTTCGCCGGGACAGGGTGGGATGGCTACACCTTC
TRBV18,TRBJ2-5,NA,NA,CASSRTGSGETQYF,TGTGCCAGCTCGCGCACAGGATCAGGAGAGACCCAGTACTTC